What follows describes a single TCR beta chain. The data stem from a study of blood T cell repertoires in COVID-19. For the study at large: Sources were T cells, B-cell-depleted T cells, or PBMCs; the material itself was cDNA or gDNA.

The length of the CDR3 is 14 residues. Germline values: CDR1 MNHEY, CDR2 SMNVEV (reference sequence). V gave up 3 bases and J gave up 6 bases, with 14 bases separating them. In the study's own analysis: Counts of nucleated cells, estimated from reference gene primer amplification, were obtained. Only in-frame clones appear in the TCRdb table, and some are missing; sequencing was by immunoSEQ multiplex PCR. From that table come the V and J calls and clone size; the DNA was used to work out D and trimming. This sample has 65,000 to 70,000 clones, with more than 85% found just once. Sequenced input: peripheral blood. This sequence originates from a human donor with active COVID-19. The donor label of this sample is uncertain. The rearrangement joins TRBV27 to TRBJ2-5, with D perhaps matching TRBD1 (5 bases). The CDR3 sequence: CASSLAKGIKTQYF. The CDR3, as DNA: TGTGCCAGCAGTTTGGCCAAGGGGATAAAGACCCAGTACTTC.